The clone carrying this TCR beta chain was seen more than once but under ten times. MiXCR, applied by TCRdb to the 5' RACE reads, yields one record per CDR3 protein. The sample shows about 580,000 distinct CDR3 sequences, 17% of them seen only once. The sample comes from a study of T cells after yellow fever vaccination. Germline assignment: CDR1 SGHRS and CDR2 YFSETQ. This CDR3 has 16 residues. Trimming took 0 bases from V and 4 from J; bases not matched to a gene: 5. The rearrangement links TRBV5-1 to TRBJ2-1; TRBD2 matches 9 bases. The receptor comes from a man younger than 35 who received the YFV17D yellow fever vaccine. Sequences were derived from PBMCs, sampled less than 6 days after the first yellow fever vaccination. The CDR3 loop is CASSLAGLAGYNEQFF. CDR3 coding DNA: TGCGCCAGCAGCTTGGCCGGGCTAGCGGGGTACAATGAGCAGTTCTTC.